A selection of T cell receptor beta chains follows, all from one sample in a study of CD8 T cells in ankylosing spondylitis. TCRdb redid the calling of the 5' RACE reads with MiXCR, one entry per CDR3 protein. The data contain about 400,000 distinct CDR3 sequences, about 22% of them singletons. Sequencing used blood, either unsorted or a sorted T cell fraction (not recorded which). These receptors all stem from a male donor with ankylosing spondylitis. CDR3s leave out the opening cysteine and the closing phenylalanine or tryptophan. D genes are given only for firm matches.

TRBJ2-1 12 . TRBV20-1 SAHPPTGNNEQF
TRBJ1-1 12 TRBD1 TRBV7-9 ASSSGQAVTEAF
TRBJ2-1 13 TRBD2 TRBV5-1 ASSFVAGLDNEQF
TRBJ2-2 12 . TRBV2 ASSFTGEAGELF
TRBJ2-7 13 . TRBV9 ASSVEGGTTYEQY
TRBJ1-1 11 . TRBV28 ASSFRQFAEAF
TRBJ2-7 12 . TRBV29-1 SVGGSGRNYEQY
TRBJ2-1 9 TRBD1 TRBV20-1 SARWGQQQF
TRBJ2-1 14 TRBD2 TRBV11-1 ASSPSGLAGANEQF
TRBJ2-2 13 TRBD1 TRBV5-1 ASSPQGARTGELF
TRBJ2-7 13 . TRBV7-2 ASSPPWGASYEQY
TRBJ2-4 17 . TRBV28 ASSFDVTPGVGAKNIQY
TRBJ2-7 13 TRBD2 TRBV7-8 ASSNPKGLVYEQY
TRBJ1-1 12 TRBD1 TRBV25-1 ASSDLDRATEAF
TRBJ1-1 11 TRBD1 TRBV29-1 SVAGQENTEAF
TRBJ2-1 11 TRBD2 TRBV11-2 ASSPGTINEQF
TRBJ1-1 11 . TRBV7-2 ASSLEFRREAF
TRBJ2-7 13 . TRBV5-1 ASSPGGGSSYEQY
TRBJ2-2 11 . TRBV19 ASTRPPGGELF
TRBJ2-5 12 . TRBV24-1 ATSDGGIQETQY
TRBJ1-3 16 . TRBV3-1 ASSPGLINILSGNTIY
TRBJ2-5 15 . TRBV15 ATSRDPAGVYQETQY
TRBJ2-2 11 . TRBV28 ASSLGYTGEPF
TRBJ2-5 11 . TRBV3-1 ASSPRGQETQY
TRBJ2-1 14 TRBD2 TRBV6-7 ASSNNRTSGNNEQF
TRBJ2-1 15 TRBD2 TRBV15 ATSTRLAGASYNEQF
TRBJ1-5 15 . TRBV7-2 ASSLGGGVYSNQPQH
TRBJ2-3 12 . TRBV11-2 ASSPQGGWDTQY
TRBJ1-2 12 . TRBV11-2 ASSLGGGFYGYT
TRBJ2-3 11 TRBD2 TRBV20-1 SASGLAGDTQY
TRBJ2-1 14 TRBD2 TRBV12-5 ASGLVLAASYNEQF
TRBJ2-1 13 . TRBV5-1 ASRGPGTPHNEQF
TRBJ2-3 14 TRBD1 TRBV29-1 SVEDLGTGDTDTQY
TRBJ2-2 12 . TRBV9 ASSVGVEGGELF
TRBJ2-1 15 TRBD2 TRBV5-1 ASSFAGGLSSYNEQF
TRBJ2-5 10 . TRBV2 ASSGPGETQY
TRBJ2-3 12 TRBD2 TRBV27 ASTRDYSSDTQY
TRBJ2-1 15 . TRBV7-9 ASSLPVLVQADNEQF
TRBJ1-1 12 . TRBV27 ASSPLVRNTEAF
TRBJ1-1 11 . TRBV9 ASSQAGDPEAF
TRBJ2-1 12 TRBD2 TRBV7-2 ASTRLASNNEQF
TRBJ2-5 10 . TRBV29-1 SVAGTQETQY
TRBJ2-7 11 . TRBV20-1 SASVDSPYEQY
TRBJ2-7 12 . TRBV5-1 ASSLVGQEREQY
TRBJ2-1 14 TRBD2 TRBV28 ASTTGASGRVGEQF
TRBJ2-3 10 . TRBV10-3 AIRSGADTQY
TRBJ2-5 12 TRBD1 TRBV28 ASTRQGRSETQY
TRBJ2-7 13 . TRBV28 ASSNPFWDSYEQY
TRBJ2-2 15 . TRBV2 ASKWLGVAAGTGELF
TRBJ2-1 14 TRBD2 TRBV28 ASSRPSGIGVNEQF
TRBJ2-2 12 . TRBV2 ASREVQNTGELF
TRBJ1-4 12 . TRBV18 ASSPQGEAEKLF
TRBJ2-2 13 TRBD1 TRBV27 ASSLGGWGTGELF
TRBJ2-1 9 . TRBV2 ASMQEVKQF
TRBJ2-2 15 TRBD1 TRBV6-5 ASSYSVGQMNTGELF
TRBJ2-7 11 . TRBV20-1 SALRRTAYEQY